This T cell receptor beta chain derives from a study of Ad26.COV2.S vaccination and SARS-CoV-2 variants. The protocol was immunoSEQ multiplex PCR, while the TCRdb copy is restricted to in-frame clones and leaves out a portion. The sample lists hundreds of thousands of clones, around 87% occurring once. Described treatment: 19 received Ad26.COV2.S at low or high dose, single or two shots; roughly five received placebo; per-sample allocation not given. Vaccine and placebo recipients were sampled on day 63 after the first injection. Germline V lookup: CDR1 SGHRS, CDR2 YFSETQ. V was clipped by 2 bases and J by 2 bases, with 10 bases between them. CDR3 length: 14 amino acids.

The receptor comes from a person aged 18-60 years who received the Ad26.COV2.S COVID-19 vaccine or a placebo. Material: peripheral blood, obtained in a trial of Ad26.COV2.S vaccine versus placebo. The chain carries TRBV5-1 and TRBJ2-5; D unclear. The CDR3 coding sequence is TGCGCCAGCAGCTTAGGGCATAAACAAGAGACCCAGTACTTC. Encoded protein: CASSLGHKQETQYF.